The 27 T cell receptor beta chains in this list originate from one sample, sequenced in a study of OX40 agonist ivuxolimab in advanced cancers. TCRdb keeps only in-frame clones here, not all; method: immunoSEQ multiplex PCR. The sample consists of roughly 45,000 clones, roughly 91% of them appearing once. The sequenced sample was CD4+ or CD8+ T cells sorted from blood, obtained in a trial of the OX40 agonist ivuxolimab. The receptor set was obtained from an adult with an advanced solid tumor such as melanoma, head and neck, liver or kidney cancer.

The J gene is TRBJ2-1, the V gene TRBV10-3; the match to TRBD1 covers 7 bases. The CDR3 covers 15 residues. Germline CDR1 and CDR2: ENHRY and SYGVKD. J was trimmed by 4 bases and V by 5 bases; bases with no gene match: 8. CDR3 DNA sequence: TGTGCCATCAGTACCCTCAGGGGGAAGTACAATGAGCAGTTCTTC. Amino acid sequence: CAISTLRGKYNEQFF.

The chain combines TRBV27 with TRBJ2-2, with D unclear. Trimming took off 8 bases at V and 0 bases at J, with 7 bases between the two ends. This CDR3 comprises 13 residues. From germline, CDR1 is MNHEY and CDR2 SMNVEV (reference sequence). CDR3 in DNA: TGTGCCAGCCTAGAAACGAACACCGGGGAGCTGTTTTTT. The encoded protein is CASLETNTGELFF.

The chain combines TRBV4-1 with TRBJ2-3; possibly TRBD2 for D (7 bases). Germline CDR1 reads MGHRA; CDR2 reads YSYEKL. Between the trimmed V and J ends, which lost 1 base and 2 bases, there was a span of 10 bases. The CDR3 has 15 amino acids. The CDR3 reads CASSQVAGATDTQYF. CDR3 DNA: TGCGCCAGCAGCCAAGTTGCGGGGGCCACAGATACGCAGTATTTT.

CDR3 coding DNA: TGCGCCAGCAGCTTGGGGGTGGGGACCCCCTCGGGGACCCAGTACTTC. It translates to CASSLGVGTPSGTQYF. The chain uses TRBV5-1 and TRBJ2-5; TRBD1 or TRBD2 may be the D gene (5 bases each). Germline CDR1 and CDR2: SGHRS and YFSETQ. The CDR3 contains 16 residues. Trimming stripped 0 bases from V and 7 bases from J, with 19 bases between.

V gene TRBV6-1 combines with J gene TRBJ1-2; D possibly corresponds to TRBD1 (6 bases). Trimming cost V 11 bases and J 7 bases, with 17 bases left between them. The CDR3 has 12 residues. Germline-derived CDR1 and CDR2 are MNHNS and SASEGT. The CDR3 reads CALNREFFGYTF. The CDR3 region has the DNA TGTGCCTTGAACAGGGAATTTTTTGGCTACACCTTC.

CDR3 sequence: CASSAGVHGYTF. The CDR3 DNA reads TGTGCCAGCAGCGCGGGGGTACATGGCTACACCTTC. V gene TRBV9 combines with J gene TRBJ1-2; possible D gene TRBD1, 5 bases. The CDR3 consists of 12 residues. The germline gives CDR1 SGDLS, CDR2 YYNGEE. Between the trimmed V and J ends, which lost 3 bases and 6 bases, there was a span of 9 bases.

The chain combines TRBV5-3 with TRBJ2-4; 9 positions agree with TRBD1. TRBV5-3 is annotated as an ORF whose role is uncertain. The CDR3 runs to 14 residues. Losses at the gene ends were 4 bases for V and 5 bases for J; bases not matched to a gene: 4. Written as DNA, the CDR3 is TGTGCCAGAAGCGAAACAGGGGGCCAAAACATTCAGTACTTC. Its translation is CARSETGGQNIQYF.

This chain links TRBV14 with TRBJ2-2; D remains unclear. V was clipped by 4 bases and J by 3 bases, with 3 bases between them. CDR1 is SGHDN, CDR2 FVKESK, per germline. This CDR3 spans 12 amino acids. CDR3 sequence reads: CASSLYTGELFF. CDR3 in DNA: TGTGCCAGCAGCCTATACACCGGGGAGCTGTTTTTT.

The V call is TRBV6-4, the J call TRBJ2-2, with D possibly being TRBD1 (5 bases). Germline V gene lookup returns CDR1 MRHNA and CDR2 SNTAGT. This CDR3 has 16 residues. Deletions cut 0 bases from V and 5 bases from J, with 13 bases between. In DNA form, the CDR3 reads TGTGCCAGCAGTGACTCGAGCCAGGGTGGGACCGGGGAGCTGTTTTTT. Translated: CASSDSSQGGTGELFF.

This chain uses TRBV5-4 with TRBJ2-1; D not resolved. The CDR3 is 12 amino acids. The germline V and J ends were trimmed by 0 bases and 5 bases, with 3 bases remaining between them. The germline CDR1 and CDR2 sequences are SGHNT and YYREEE (reference sequence). The DNA of the CDR3 is TGTGCCAGCAGCTTGGACAACAATGAGCAGTTCTTC. This translates into CASSLDNNEQFF.

This clone was counted once. V usage is TRBV27 and J usage is TRBJ2-5; 10 bases line up with TRBD2. The better agreement between TRBJ2-7 and the DNA end casts doubt on the J call. The CDR3 length is 18 residues. CDR1 is MNHEY and CDR2 is SMNVEV in the germline V gene (reference sequence). The CDR3 region is CASSLYPAGGPSSYEQYF. The CDR3 DNA sequence: TGTGCCAGCAGTTTATATCCAGCGGGGGGGCCCAGCTCCTACGAGCAGTACTTC.

The chain is built from TRBV7-3 and TRBJ1-1; perhaps TRBD1 as D (6 bases). Between the trimmed V and J ends, which lost 6 bases and 0 bases, there was a span of 14 bases. Germline lookup yields CDR1 SGHTA and CDR2 FQGTGA. The CDR3 consists of 15 residues. For the CDR3, the DNA is TGTGCCAGCAGTCCGACAGGTCCTATGAACACTGAAGCTTTCTTT. It codes for CASSPTGPMNTEAFF.

This chain connects TRBV2 to TRBJ2-7; a possible D gene is TRBD1 (5 bases). This CDR3 is 14 amino acids long. Germline V gives CDR1 SNHLY, CDR2 FYNNEI. V was trimmed by 5 bases and J by 6 bases, leaving 17 bases between them. The CDR3 region has the DNA TGTGCCAGCAGTAGACCGACAGTCGTGGGCGAGCAGTACGTC. Protein: CASSRPTVVGEQYV.

V gene TRBV5-1 combines with J gene TRBJ1-1; D not resolved. Trimming stripped 4 bases from V and 0 bases from J, with 7 bases between. The CDR3 consists of 13 residues. Germline V gene sequence: CDR1 SGHRS, CDR2 YFSETQ. The CDR3 sequence: CASSRVLNTEAFF. CDR3 in DNA: TGCGCCAGCAGCAGAGTGTTGAACACTGAAGCTTTCTTT.

This chain joins TRBV6-1 and TRBJ2-3; D may be TRBD2 (6 bases). Germline CDR1 reads MNHNS; CDR2 reads SASEGT. V dropped 11 bases and J dropped 2 bases, with 17 bases sitting between them. This CDR3 region has 14 residues. The CDR3 region is CASQSPGVTDTQYF. The DNA of the CDR3 is TGTGCCTCCCAGTCGCCGGGGGTCACAGATACGCAGTATTTT.

The chain has TRBV2 and TRBJ1-2; D is undetermined. This CDR3 is 17 amino acids long. V lost 2 bases and J 4 bases, leaving 20 bases between the germline ends. The V gene's germline CDR1 is SNHLY and CDR2 FYNNEI. DNA for the CDR3: TGTGCCAGCAGTGAATCTCGGTCGACTGGGAACGTCTATGGCTACACCTTC. Amino acids: CASSESRSTGNVYGYTF.

The chain recombines TRBV10-3 with TRBJ2-3; TRBD2 aligns across 10 bases. This CDR3 is 17 amino acids long. Germline CDR1 ENHRY, CDR2 SYGVKD. Trimming removed 3 bases from V and 3 bases from J; junction bases left unmatched: 9. In DNA, the CDR3 is TGTGCCATCAGTGATACTCATAGCGGGGGGACGACAGATACGCAGTATTTT. It codes for CAISDTHSGGTTDTQYF.

This chain uses TRBV9 with TRBJ1-2, with D unclear. Trimming took 3 bases from V and 2 from J, leaving 8 bases between them. The CDR3 sequence is 13 residues long. Germline loops: CDR1 SGDLS, CDR2 YYNGEE. CDR3 in amino acids: CASSENYNYGYTF. The CDR3, as DNA: TGTGCCAGCAGCGAAAACTACAACTATGGCTACACCTTC.

The CDR3 nucleotides are TGTGCCAGCAGCTTAGGCAGGGAAGCTTTCTTT. It codes for CASSLGREAFF. This chain links TRBV7-6 with TRBJ1-1; unclear D gene. The CDR3 totals 11 residues. Germline CDR1 SGHVS, CDR2 FNYEAQ. V dropped 1 base and J dropped 8 bases, with 5 bases sitting between them. Combining the CDR3 with reference TRBV7-6 and TRBJ1-1 gives the whole variable domain GAGVSQSPRYKVTKRGQDVALRCDPISGHVSLYWYRQALGQGPEFLTYFNYEAQQDKSGLPNDRFSAERPEGSISTLTIQRTEQRDSAMYRCASSLGREAFFGQGTRLTVV.

This clone was found once. This chain joins TRBV6-1 and TRBJ2-5; D is ambiguous. V lost 3 bases and J lost 4, with 18 bases in between. This CDR3 has 16 residues. Germline values: CDR1 MNHNS, CDR2 SASEGT. The chain's CDR3 is CASSEGIGVGRETQYF. The CDR3 coding sequence is TGTGCCAGCAGTGAGGGGATTGGGGTCGGGCGAGAGACCCAGTACTTC.

This chain connects TRBV27 to TRBJ2-7, with 9 nucleotides matching TRBD1. This CDR3 comprises 15 residues. Per germline, CDR1 MNHEY and CDR2 SMNVEV (reference sequence). The ends lost 6 bases at V and 3 bases at J; junction bases unmatched: 9. CDR3 sequence reads: CASSFGQGPSYEQYV. The DNA of the CDR3 is TGTGCCAGCAGCTTTGGACAGGGGCCAAGCTACGAGCAGTACGTC.

The chain carries TRBV7-9 and TRBJ2-3; TRBD2 matches 14 bases. The CDR3 is 16 amino acids. Germline V gives CDR1 SEHNR, CDR2 FQNEAQ (reference sequence). J gave up 4 bases and V 0 bases, and 0 bases lay outside the gene matches. The CDR3 region is CASSLATSGGADTQYF. CDR3 nucleotides: TGTGCCAGCAGCTTAGCGACTAGCGGGGGGGCAGATACGCAGTATTTT.

The chain has TRBV6-5 and TRBJ1-6; D possibly corresponds to TRBD1 (6 bases). The CDR3 length is 15 residues. Germline V gives CDR1 MNHEY, CDR2 SVGAGI. V dropped 3 bases and J dropped 7 bases, with 13 bases sitting between them. The CDR3 loop reads CASSYFLQGNSPLHF. The CDR3 DNA reads TGTGCCAGCAGTTATTTTCTGCAGGGGAATTCACCCCTCCACTTT.

J is TRBJ2-3 and V is TRBV30, with TRBD1 matching 8 bases. Losses at the gene ends were 2 bases for V and 3 bases for J; bases not matched to a gene: 4. The germline gives CDR1 GTSNPN, CDR2 SVGIG (reference sequence). This CDR3 is built from 14 residues. The CDR3 sequence: CAWSRGQGTDTQYF. As DNA, the CDR3 is TGTGCCTGGAGTCGAGGACAGGGAACAGATACGCAGTATTTT. The full variable domain, rest sourced from reference TRBV30 and TRBJ2-3, is SQTIHQWPATLVQPVGSPLSLECTVEGTSNPNLYWYRQAAGRGLQLLFYSVGIGQISSEVPQNLSASRPQDRQFILSSKKLLLSDSGFYLCAWSRGQGTDTQYFGPGTRLTVL.

This clone was counted between two and nine times. This CDR3 is CASSEAGGGHDNSPLHF. CDR3 nucleotide sequence: TGTGCCAGCAGTGAAGCCGGGGGTGGACACGATAATTCACCCCTCCACTTT. The V gene is TRBV6-1, the J gene TRBJ1-6; TRBD1 is a possible D gene (5 bases). V lost 0 bases, J lost 5 bases, and 14 bases lay in between. Germline V gene data show CDR1 as MNHNS and CDR2 as SASEGT. CDR3 length equals 17 residues.

This clone was found once. V is TRBV25-1 and J is TRBJ1-4; possibly TRBD1 for D (5 bases). Between the trimmed V and J ends, which lost 5 bases and 8 bases, there was a span of 9 bases. The germline gives CDR1 MGHDK, CDR2 SYGVNS. The CDR3 runs to 12 residues. In DNA, the CDR3 is TGTGCCAGCAGTAGCAGGGCAGAAAAACTGTTTTTT. Translated, it gives CASSSRAEKLFF.

V usage is TRBV30 and J usage is TRBJ1-1; D may be TRBD1 (5 bases). Per the germline V gene, CDR1 is GTSNPN and CDR2 is SVGIG (reference sequence). The ends were cut back, 4 bases at V and 5 bases at J, with 14 bases in the middle. CDR3 length: 13 amino acids. The CDR3 loop is CAWTPGVETEAFF. CDR3 sequence (DNA): TGTGCCTGGACCCCGGGGGTTGAGACTGAAGCTTTCTTT.